This TCR beta chain is from a study of blood T cell repertoires in COVID-19. Trimming at V came to 5 bases and at J to 8 bases, leaving 9 bases not matched to a gene. The germline V gene has CDR1 MNHEY and CDR2 SVGAGI. The CDR3 spans 14 residues. The authors' processing: Using reference gene primer amplification, nucleated cell counts were estimated. Clones were sequenced by immunoSEQ multiplex PCR, and TCRdb holds only the in-frame ones, with some missing. V and J calls and clone size follow that table, whereas D and trimming were derived from the DNA. The data show fewer than 400,000 clones, 80% to 90% seen once.

The TCR originated in a man aged 25-40 years who had recovered from COVID-19. The sequenced material came from PBMCs or T cells enriched from blood (not recorded which). The chain combines TRBV6-5 with TRBJ1-1, with TRBD1 matching over 9 bases. The CDR3 bases are TGTGCCAGCAGTCCTAGGACAGGGGCATCCGAAGCTTTCTTT. It is translated as CASSPRTGASEAFF.